This T cell receptor beta chain emerged from a study of T cells after yellow fever vaccination. Study-wide background: The authors prepared low-cell-number fractions using SMART-Seq v4 Ultra Low Input. Study-wide results and caveats: The presence of abundant clonotypes contaminating from the bulk population was possible in FACS-sorted repertoires.

The CDR3 is 14 residues long. V was clipped by 3 bases and J by 4 bases, with 11 bases between them. Regarding this clonotype: Its cognate antigen is unknown.

MiXCR was run by TCRdb on the 5' RACE reads, yielding one entry per CDR3 protein. The table records roughly 500,000 distinct CDR3 sequences, 15% to 20% of them present only once. The chain uses TRBV12-3 or TRBV12-4 and TRBJ2-3; either TRBD1 or TRBD2 may fit D (6 bases each). The clonotype originates from a man aged 30 to 45 who received the YFV17D yellow fever vaccine. The sample in question was PBMCs, obtained 15 days after the yellow fever booster vaccination. The CDR3 spells CASSFGGGADTQYF. In nucleotides, the CDR3 is TGTGCCAGCAGTTTTGGAGGGGGTGCAGATACGCAGTATTTT.